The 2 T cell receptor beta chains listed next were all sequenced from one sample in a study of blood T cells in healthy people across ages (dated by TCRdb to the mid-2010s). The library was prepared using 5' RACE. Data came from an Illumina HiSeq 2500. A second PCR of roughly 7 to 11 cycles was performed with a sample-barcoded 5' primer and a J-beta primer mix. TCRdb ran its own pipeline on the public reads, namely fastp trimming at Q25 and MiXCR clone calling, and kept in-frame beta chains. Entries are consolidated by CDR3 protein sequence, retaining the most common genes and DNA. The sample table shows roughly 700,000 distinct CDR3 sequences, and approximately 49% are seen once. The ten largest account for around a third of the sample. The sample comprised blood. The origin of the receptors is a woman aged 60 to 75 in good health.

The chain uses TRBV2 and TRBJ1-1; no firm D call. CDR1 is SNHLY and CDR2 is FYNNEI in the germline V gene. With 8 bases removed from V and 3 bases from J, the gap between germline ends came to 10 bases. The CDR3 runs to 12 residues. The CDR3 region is CASPGGDTEAFF. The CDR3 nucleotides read TGTGCCAGCCCCGGTGGAGACACTGAAGCTTTCTTT. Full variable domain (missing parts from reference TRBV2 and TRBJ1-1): EPEVTQTPSHQVTQMGQEVILRCVPISNHLYFYWYRQILGQKVEFLVSFYNNEISEKSEIFDDQFSVERPDGSNFTLKIRSTKLEDSAMYFCASPGGDTEAFFGQGTRLTVV.

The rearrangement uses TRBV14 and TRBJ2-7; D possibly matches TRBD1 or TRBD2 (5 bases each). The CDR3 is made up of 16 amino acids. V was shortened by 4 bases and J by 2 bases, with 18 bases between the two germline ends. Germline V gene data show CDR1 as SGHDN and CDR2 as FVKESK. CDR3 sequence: CASSPRGARDPYEQYF. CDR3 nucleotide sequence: TGTGCCAGCAGCCCTCGTGGCGCCCGGGACCCCTACGAGCAGTACTTC.